Listed here are 25 T cell receptor beta chains from one sample, sequenced in a study of radiation and T cells in renal cell carcinoma. Here immunoSEQ multiplex PCR was the method, and the copy in TCRdb shows in-frame clones only, minus some. The sample carries 45,000 or so clones, roughly 84% recorded once. Time point in this sample: baseline pretreatment blood. The treatment is: 15 Gy SBRT to primary tumor, nephrectomy 4 weeks later. The material sequenced was blood, taken from a patient whose treatment included radiotherapy and nephrectomy. These TCRs come from a woman between 65 and 79 years old with renal cell carcinoma.

The chain links TRBV5-1 to TRBJ1-2; 8 bases are shared with TRBD1. Looked up from germline, CDR1 is SGHRS and CDR2 is YFSETQ. The CDR3 has 15 residues. Losses at the gene ends were 1 base for V and 2 bases for J; bases not matched to a gene: 4. The CDR3 is CASSLSTGGNYGYTF. In nucleotides, the CDR3 is TGCGCCAGCAGCTTGTCAACAGGGGGGAACTATGGCTACACCTTC.

This clone came up once. The chain has TRBV2 and TRBJ2-7; 7 positions agree with TRBD1. The CDR3 is 14 residues long. V shed 7 bases, J shed 0 bases, and the junction held 6 bases outside the gene matches. Germline V CDR1 and CDR2: SNHLY, FYNNEI. CDR3 in DNA: TGTGCCAGCATTCCGGACAGGATCTCCTACGAGCAGTACTTC. Its protein is CASIPDRISYEQYF.

The chain is built from TRBV18 and TRBJ2-7; TRBD1 matches 9 bases. V lost 0 bases, J lost 5 bases, and 5 bases stayed unmatched. The CDR3 has 15 amino acids. Germline CDR1 and CDR2: KGHSH and LQKENI. The CDR3 bases are TGTGCCAGCTCACCACCGGGACAGGGTTTTAACGAGCAGTACTTC. Translated, it gives CASSPPGQGFNEQYF.

This chain connects TRBV27 to TRBJ2-1; D is ambiguous. Trimming removed 7 bases from V and 5 bases from J, with 12 bases in between. Germline CDR1 MNHEY, CDR2 SMNVEV (reference sequence). CDR3 size: 13 residues. CDR3 sequence: CASTTDPNNEQFF. As DNA, the CDR3 is TGTGCCAGCACGACGGACCCAAACAATGAGCAGTTCTTC.

The CDR3 sequence: CASSVGVFSYEQYF. The CDR3 DNA reads as TGTGCCAGCAGCGTAGGTGTCTTCTCCTACGAGCAGTACTTC. The chain recombines TRBV9 with TRBJ2-7; D ambiguous. The CDR3 contains 14 residues. Trimming pared 0 bases from V and 0 bases from J, leaving 7 bases between. Looked up from germline, CDR1 is SGDLS and CDR2 is YYNGEE.

The rearrangement uses TRBV5-1 and TRBJ2-1; TRBD2 matches at 7 bases. Unmatched junction bases numbered 8, after V lost 1 base and J lost 4 bases. There are 16 residues in the CDR3. Germline V gene lookup returns CDR1 SGHRS and CDR2 YFSETQ. The CDR3 reads CASSLQASSGYNEQFF. CDR3 nucleotide sequence: TGCGCCAGCAGCTTGCAAGCCTCTAGCGGATACAATGAGCAGTTCTTC.

This clone was detected only once. V and J are TRBV18 and TRBJ2-7; weak D call: TRBD1 (6 bases). The ends were cut back, 5 bases at V and 2 bases at J, with 10 bases in the middle. Germline V lookup: CDR1 KGHSH, CDR2 LQKENI. The CDR3 spans 13 residues. This chain's CDR3 is CASSSGQTYEQYF. The CDR3 coding sequence is TGTGCCAGCTCATCCGGACAGACCTACGAGCAGTACTTC.

The genes are TRBV4-2 and TRBJ2-7; D not certain. The CDR3 runs to 15 residues. V was shortened by 0 bases and J by 3 bases, with 12 bases between the two germline ends. CDR1 and CDR2 (germline): LGHNA, YNFKEQ. The DNA for the CDR3 is TGTGCCAGCAGCCAAGATATAACAGCCAGCTACGAGCAGTACTTC. Translation: CASSQDITASYEQYF.

This clone came up once. The V and J genes are TRBV9 and TRBJ2-7; tentatively, D is TRBD1 (6 bases). Germline-derived CDR1 and CDR2 are SGDLS and YYNGEE. Trimming shortened V by 0 bases and J by 7 bases, and 17 bases separated the two germline ends. The CDR3 spans 15 residues. CDR3 sequence reads: CASSVDLEGVREQYF. The CDR3 bases are TGTGCCAGCAGCGTAGATCTAGAGGGGGTACGGGAGCAGTACTTC.

This chain links TRBV5-1 with TRBJ1-1, with a weak D call TRBD1 (6 bases). Germline loops: CDR1 SGHRS, CDR2 YFSETQ. Trimming removed 2 bases from V and 6 bases from J, with 17 bases in between. The CDR3 has 15 residues. In nucleotides, the CDR3 is TGCGCCAGCAGCTTCACTGGCCAGGGGAAGGCTGAAGCTTTCTTT. It is translated as CASSFTGQGKAEAFF.

This sequence joins TRBV27 and TRBJ1-5, with D unresolved. Germline lookup yields CDR1 MNHEY and CDR2 SMNVEV (reference sequence). The CDR3 sequence is 12 residues long. Trimming stripped 6 bases from V and 6 bases from J, with 9 bases between. CDR3 in DNA: TGTGCCAGCAGCCCCGACGGTCAGCCCCAGCATTTT. Encoded protein: CASSPDGQPQHF.

The V gene is TRBV6-1, the J gene TRBJ1-1; 11 nucleotides line up with TRBD1. Germline assignment: CDR1 MNHNS and CDR2 SASEGT. The CDR3 contains 18 residues. V lost 0 bases, J lost 2 bases, and 8 bases stayed unmatched. The DNA for the CDR3 is TGTGCCAGCAGTGAAGCGCTTCGGGGACAGGGGGTTAACACTGAAGCTTTCTTT. It encodes CASSEALRGQGVNTEAFF.

The chain has TRBV7-2 and TRBJ2-5, with 10 bases fitting TRBD1. CDR3 length: 16 residues. Unmatched junction bases numbered 3, after V lost 0 bases and J lost 2 bases. The germline V gene has CDR1 SGHTA and CDR2 FQGNSA. The CDR3 bases are TGTGCCAGCAGCTTAGCCGAGGGACAGGGGCAAGAGACCCAGTACTTC. This translates into CASSLAEGQGQETQYF.

The rearrangement joins TRBV6-6 to TRBJ1-2; the match to TRBD1 covers 8 bases. V was clipped by 5 bases and J by 3 bases; unmatched bases: 2. Germline assignment: CDR1 MNHNY and CDR2 SVGAGI (reference sequence). The CDR3 spans 13 residues. The CDR3 nucleotides are TGTGCCAGCAGTACAGGGGGACACTATGGCTACACCTTC. It yields the protein CASSTGGHYGYTF.

The V call is TRBV5-6, the J call TRBJ1-5, with unresolved D. Trimming took 0 bases from V and 4 from J, leaving 11 bases between them. The CDR3 runs to 15 residues. CDR1 SGHDT and CDR2 YYEEEE come from the germline V gene. The CDR3 coding sequence is TGTGCCAGCAGCTTGGGGGGATTTGAGAATCAGCCCCAGCATTTT. It is translated as CASSLGGFENQPQHF. Using reference TRBV5-6 and TRBJ1-5 for the parts outside the CDR3, the full variable domain is DAGVTQSPTHLIKTRGQQVTLRCSPKSGHDTVSWYQQALGQGPQFIFQYYEEEERQRGNFPDRFSGHQFPNYSSELNVNALLLGDSALYLCASSLGGFENQPQHFGDGTRLSIL.

The rearrangement uses TRBV5-1 and TRBJ2-1, with TRBD2 matching over 12 bases. Germline V gives CDR1 SGHRS, CDR2 YFSETQ. The CDR3 spans 15 residues. Trimming at V came to 3 bases and at J to 5 bases, leaving 3 bases not matched to a gene. CDR3 in amino acids: CASSWTSGANNEQFF. In nucleotides, the CDR3 is TGCGCCAGCAGCTGGACTAGCGGGGCCAACAATGAGCAGTTCTTC. Together with reference TRBV5-1 and TRBJ2-1, the CDR3 gives the full variable domain: KAGVTQTPRYLIKTRGQQVTLSCSPISGHRSVSWYQQTPGQGLQFLFEYFSETQRNKGNFPGRFSGRQFSNSRSEMNVSTLELGDSALYLCASSWTSGANNEQFFGPGTRLTVL.

This clone has a handful of counts. Here the CDR3 reads CATSRSGTDNEKLFF. The CDR3 DNA is TGTGCCACCAGCAGATCCGGGACAGATAATGAAAAACTGTTTTTT. This rearrangement joins TRBV15 to TRBJ1-4, with 7 bases that match TRBD1. The CDR3 totals 15 residues. CDR1 and CDR2 (germline): LNHNV, YYDKDF (reference sequence). The junction had 4 bases not matched to a gene; V was cut back by 2 bases and J by 4 bases. The full variable domain, with the rest looked up from reference TRBV15 and TRBJ1-4, is DAMVIQNPRYQVTQFGKPVTLSCSQTLNHNVMYWYQQKSSQAPKLLFHYYDKDFNNEADTPDNFQSRRPNTSFCFLDIRSPGLGDTAMYLCATSRSGTDNEKLFFGSGTQLSVL.

In this sample, this clone turned up a few times. The CDR3 DNA reads TGTGCCAGTAGCCAACCACAGGGAAACTATGGCTACACCTTC. Translating gives CASSQPQGNYGYTF. The chain employs TRBV19 and TRBJ1-2; the D gene is possibly TRBD1 (6 bases). The CDR3 consists of 14 residues. Between the trimmed V and J ends, which lost 6 bases and 2 bases, there was a span of 13 bases. Germline V gene lookup returns CDR1 LNHDA and CDR2 SQIVND (reference sequence). Complete variable domain (other parts from reference TRBV19 and TRBJ1-2): DGGITQSPKYLFRKEGQNVTLSCEQNLNHDAMYWYRQDPGQGLRLIYYSQIVNDFQKGDIAEGYSVSREKKESFPLTVTSAQKNPTAFYLCASSQPQGNYGYTFGSGTRLTVV.

V and J are TRBV2 and TRBJ1-3, with unresolved D. Trimming shortened V by 3 bases and J by 4 bases, and 7 bases separated the two germline ends. The germline V gene has CDR1 SNHLY and CDR2 FYNNEI. This CDR3 is 13 amino acids long. The CDR3 loop is CASSEDSGNTIYF. The CDR3 region has the DNA TGTGCCAGCAGTGAGGACTCCGGAAACACCATATATTTT. Complete variable domain (other parts from reference TRBV2 and TRBJ1-3): EPEVTQTPSHQVTQMGQEVILRCVPISNHLYFYWYRQILGQKVEFLVSFYNNEISEKSEIFDDQFSVERPDGSNFTLKIRSTKLEDSAMYFCASSEDSGNTIYFGEGSWLTVV.

This chain joins TRBV4-1 and TRBJ2-1; D gene unclear. Trimming removed 0 bases from V and 2 bases from J, with 14 bases in between. The CDR3 is made up of 17 amino acids. Germline CDR1 and CDR2: MGHRA and YSYEKL. The CDR3: CASSQDSQVSTYNEQFF. CDR3 DNA: TGCGCCAGCAGCCAAGATTCACAAGTTAGTACCTACAATGAGCAGTTCTTC.

Only one count was recorded for this clone. The chain combines TRBV29-1 with TRBJ2-5, with 8 bases fitting TRBD2. V was clipped by 7 bases and J by 2 bases; unmatched bases: 3. The CDR3 is made up of 12 amino acids. Germline V lookup: CDR1 SQVTM, CDR2 ANQGSEA. The CDR3 DNA follows: TGCAGCGGCCGGGGGGGGCAAGAGACCCAGTACTTC. Encoded protein: CSGRGGQETQYF.

This clone was seen only once. The chain couples TRBV6-1 to TRBJ2-7; 10 nucleotides line up with TRBD1. The CDR3 totals 15 residues. Looked up from germline, CDR1 is MNHNS and CDR2 is SASEGT. The V segment lost 5 bases and the J segment 2 bases; nucleotides outside the gene matches: 6. CDR3 DNA: TGTGCCAGCAGTCACCGGGACAGGGGTGCCTACGAGCAGTACTTC. Translation gives CASSHRDRGAYEQYF.

The V gene is TRBV5-4, the J gene TRBJ2-5; D is perhaps TRBD1 or TRBD2 (6 bases each). The germline V gene encodes CDR1 SGHNT and CDR2 YYREEE (reference sequence). The CDR3 extends over 14 amino acids. Trimming left V 2 bases short and J 5 bases short, with 13 bases between. The CDR3 sequence is CASSLKTGRETQYF. In DNA, the CDR3 is TGTGCCAGCAGCTTAAAAACAGGGAGGGAGACCCAGTACTTC.

Only a few counts were recorded for this clone. V usage is TRBV7-7 and J usage is TRBJ2-5, with a possible D match to TRBD2 (5 bases). The CDR3 spans 15 residues. The germline gives CDR1 SSHAT, CDR2 FNYEAQ (reference sequence). V lost 1 base to trimming and J lost 3 bases, with 12 bases between them. CDR3: CASSLEITGEETQYF. The CDR3 coding sequence is TGTGCCAGCAGCTTAGAAATAACCGGGGAAGAGACCCAGTACTTC.

The rearrangement links TRBV6-5 to TRBJ1-6; possible D gene TRBD1, 5 bases. This CDR3 comprises 12 residues. The ends were cut back, 6 bases at V and 6 bases at J, with 6 bases in the middle. Germline CDR1 MNHEY, CDR2 SVGAGI. CDR3 residues: CASRTVNSPLHF. CDR3 nucleotides: TGTGCCAGCAGGACAGTTAATTCACCCCTCCACTTT.